This is a list of T cell receptor beta chains from one sample in a study of shared clonotypes between healthy human individuals. Method: immunoSEQ multiplex PCR; TCRdb's copy keeps in-frame clones and lacks some. The sample holds 2.3 million or so clones, 85% to 95% seen once. Sequenced: naive CD4+ T cells from PBMCs. The receptors originated from a man aged 18 to 30 in good health. Some clones in this sample may be carry-over from other donors' samples. CDR3s include the opening cysteine and the closing phenylalanine or tryptophan. The D gene is left open where the match is weak. The size of a clone is reported for some rows only, either as once, few or many, or as a class for expanded clones.

V: TRBV30; size: NA; J: TRBJ2-2; D: NA; CDR3: CAWSVEPRGTGELFF; DNA: TGTGCCTGGAGTGTAGAGCCGCGGGGCACCGGGGAGCTGTTTTTT
V: TRBV25-1; size: NA; J: TRBJ2-1; D: TRBD2; CDR3: CASSELGTISHNEQFF; DNA: TGTGCCAGCAGTGAACTAGGGACTATTTCCCACAATGAGCAGTTCTTC
V: TRBV19; size: NA; J: TRBJ2-7; D: TRBD1; CDR3: CASSIGGTGAAYEQYF; DNA: TGTGCCAGTAGTATAGGGGGGACAGGAGCCGCCTACGAGCAGTACTTC
V: TRBV4-2; size: NA; J: TRBJ2-1; D: NA; CDR3: CASSQEEGQTYNEQFF; DNA: TGTGCCAGCAGCCAAGAGGAGGGGCAAACCTACAATGAGCAGTTCTTC
V: TRBV11-2; size: few; J: TRBJ1-1; D: TRBD1; CDR3: CASSPGTGRNTEAFF; DNA: TGTGCCAGCAGCCCAGGGACAGGGAGGAACACTGAAGCTTTCTTT
V: TRBV20-1; size: NA; J: TRBJ2-2; D: NA; CDR3: CSAREGGELFF; DNA: TGCAGTGCTAGGGAGGGCGGGGAGCTGTTTTTT
V: TRBV11-2; size: NA; J: TRBJ1-3; D: TRBD1; CDR3: CASSGDRGRIGNTIYF; DNA: TGTGCCAGCAGCGGAGACAGGGGGCGTATTGGAAACACCATATATTTT
V: TRBV5-1; size: NA; J: TRBJ2-5; D: NA; CDR3: CASSWTAQETQYF; DNA: TGCGCCAGCAGTTGGACAGCCCAAGAGACCCAGTACTTC
V: TRBV9; size: NA; J: TRBJ2-3; D: TRBD2; CDR3: CASSVPRAGGGTDTQYF; DNA: TGTGCCAGCAGCGTCCCTAGAGCGGGAGGGGGCACAGATACGCAGTATTTT
V: TRBV28; size: NA; J: TRBJ1-1; D: NA; CDR3: CASSPVLRAGSNTEAFF; DNA: TGTGCCAGCAGTCCTGTTCTGAGGGCCGGATCGAACACTGAAGCTTTCTTT
V: TRBV5-1; size: NA; J: TRBJ2-3; D: TRBD2; CDR3: CASSLFSGGSTDTQYF; DNA: TGCGCCAGCAGCTTGTTTTCGGGAGGTAGCACAGATACGCAGTATTTT
V: TRBV6-4; size: once; J: TRBJ1-2; D: NA; CDR3: CASSDSRAGSYGYTF; DNA: TGTGCCAGCAGTGACTCCAGGGCAGGGTCCTATGGCTACACCTTC
V: TRBV5-6; size: NA; J: TRBJ1-5; D: NA; CDR3: CASSLLQGDQPQHF; DNA: TGTGCCAGCAGCTTGCTACAGGGAGATCAGCCCCAGCATTTT
V: TRBV18; size: NA; J: TRBJ1-1; D: NA; CDR3: CASSRKEGGTEAFF; DNA: TGTGCCAGCTCACGAAAAGAAGGGGGCACTGAAGCTTTCTTT
V: TRBV9; size: NA; J: TRBJ1-2; D: NA; CDR3: CASSSHASEGRGYGYTF; DNA: TGTGCCAGCAGCTCACACGCGTCGGAGGGCCGCGGCTATGGCTACACCTTC
V: TRBV19; size: NA; J: TRBJ2-2; D: NA; CDR3: CASRSLSGAGELFF; DNA: TGTGCCAGTAGATCCTTGAGTGGTGCCGGGGAGCTGTTTTTT
V: TRBV5-4; size: NA; J: TRBJ2-7; D: NA; CDR3: CASSSQGLNNYEQYF; DNA: TGTGCCAGCAGCTCGCAGGGGCTTAACAACTACGAGCAGTACTTC
V: TRBV19; size: NA; J: TRBJ1-5; D: NA; CDR3: CASAARAGGYQPQHF; DNA: TGTGCCAGTGCGGCGAGGGCGGGGGGCTATCAGCCCCAGCATTTT
V: TRBV6-5; size: few; J: TRBJ1-1; D: TRBD1; CDR3: CASSPWTGATEAFF; DNA: TGTGCCAGCAGCCCTTGGACAGGGGCCACTGAAGCTTTCTTT
V: TRBV6-1; size: NA; J: TRBJ2-7; D: NA; CDR3: CASSELGRVVGEQYF; DNA: TGTGCCAGCAGTGAACTGGGCAGGGTGGTAGGCGAGCAGTACTTC
V: TRBV19; size: NA; J: TRBJ1-1; D: NA; CDR3: CASSPAGPPRTEAFF; DNA: TGTGCCAGTAGTCCGGCGGGGCCCCCGAGGACTGAAGCTTTCTTT
V: TRBV7-3; size: NA; J: TRBJ1-1; D: NA; CDR3: CASSLRMNTEAFF; DNA: TGTGCCAGCAGCTTACGTATGAACACTGAAGCTTTCTTT
V: TRBV6-1; size: NA; J: TRBJ2-4; D: TRBD2; CDR3: CASSENRRELGKNIQYF; DNA: TGTGCCAGCAGTGAAAACCGGCGGGAGCTTGGCAAAAACATTCAGTACTTC
V: TRBV5-6; size: NA; J: TRBJ2-7; D: NA; CDR3: CASSLLRGYEQYF; DNA: TGTGCCAGCAGCTTGCTACGGGGCTACGAGCAGTACTTC
V: TRBV11-1; size: NA; J: TRBJ1-1; D: NA; CDR3: CASSLAVNTEAFF; DNA: TGTGCCAGCAGCTTAGCGGTGAACACTGAAGCTTTCTTT
V: TRBV2; size: NA; J: TRBJ2-7; D: TRBD1; CDR3: CASILDRAAYEQYF; DNA: TGTGCCAGCATCCTAGACAGGGCCGCCTACGAGCAGTACTTC
V: TRBV30; size: NA; J: TRBJ2-6; D: NA; CDR3: CAWSRQLSGANVLTF; DNA: TGTGCCTGGAGTAGACAACTCTCTGGGGCCAACGTCCTGACTTTC
V: TRBV28; size: NA; J: TRBJ1-2; D: TRBD1; CDR3: CASSLGGTGDVGGYTF; DNA: TGTGCCAGCAGTTTAGGCGGGACAGGTGATGTAGGGGGCTACACCTTC
V: TRBV18; size: NA; J: TRBJ2-4; D: TRBD1; CDR3: CASSPLTSGQGDIQYF; DNA: TGTGCCAGCTCACCACTCACAAGCGGACAGGGGGACATTCAGTACTTC
V: TRBV28; size: NA; J: TRBJ1-5; D: NA; CDR3: CASNVGNQPQHF; DNA: TGTGCCAGCAACGTGGGCAATCAGCCCCAGCATTTT
V: TRBV6-6; size: once; J: TRBJ1-3; D: NA; CDR3: CAAAPSAGTIYF; DNA: TGTGCCGCCGCCCCCTCGGCCGGCACCATATATTTT
V: TRBV6-5; size: NA; J: TRBJ2-3; D: TRBD1; CDR3: CASSSPRTGADTQYF; DNA: TGTGCCAGCAGTTCCCCGAGGACAGGGGCAGATACGCAGTATTTT
V: TRBV5-1; size: NA; J: TRBJ1-2; D: NA; CDR3: CASSLAGENGYTF; DNA: TGCGCCAGCAGCTTGGCTGGAGAGAATGGCTACACCTTC
V: TRBV5-1; size: NA; J: TRBJ2-1; D: TRBD1; CDR3: CASSLAGTGVNEQFF; DNA: TGCGCCAGCAGCTTGGCCGGGACAGGGGTGAATGAGCAGTTCTTC
V: TRBV27; size: NA; J: TRBJ2-7; D: TRBD2; CDR3: CASSLSGRIHEQYF; DNA: TGTGCCAGCAGTCTAAGCGGGAGGATCCACGAGCAGTACTTC
V: TRBV28; size: once; J: TRBJ2-7; D: NA; CDR3: CASSFRSRYEQYF; DNA: TGTGCCAGCAGTTTCCGGTCGAGGTACGAGCAGTACTTC
V: TRBV6-1; size: NA; J: TRBJ2-7; D: NA; CDR3: CATESRQPQGLQYF; DNA: TGTGCCACCGAGTCCAGACAGCCTCAAGGGTTGCAGTACTTC
V: TRBV5-1; size: NA; J: TRBJ2-1; D: TRBD2; CDR3: CASSSSWTSRDEQFF; DNA: TGCGCCAGCAGCTCGTCCTGGACTAGTAGAGATGAGCAGTTCTTC
V: TRBV10-1; size: NA; J: TRBJ2-5; D: NA; CDR3: CASSESGQGQETQYF; DNA: TGCGCCAGCAGTGAGTCTGGGCAGGGTCAAGAGACCCAGTACTTC
V: TRBV28; size: once; J: TRBJ2-3; D: TRBD2; CDR3: CASSATHALQREYTDTQYF; DNA: TGTGCCAGCAGTGCCACACACGCCTTGCAGCGGGAGTACACAGATACGCAGTATTTT
V: TRBV5-6; size: NA; J: TRBJ1-1; D: NA; CDR3: CASSWVEGTEAFF; DNA: TGTGCCAGCAGCTGGGTAGAGGGCACTGAAGCTTTCTTT
V: TRBV5-4; size: NA; J: TRBJ2-2; D: TRBD2; CDR3: CASSFPSGSGGTGELFF; DNA: TGTGCCAGCAGCTTCCCTAGCGGGAGCGGCGGCACCGGGGAGCTGTTTTTT
V: TRBV18; size: NA; J: TRBJ2-7; D: TRBD1; CDR3: CASSPLDRGHEQYF; DNA: TGTGCCAGCTCACCACTCGACAGGGGACACGAGCAGTACTTC
V: TRBV11-2; size: NA; J: TRBJ2-7; D: NA; CDR3: CASTLGTSRTEQYF; DNA: TGTGCCAGCACCTTAGGGACCTCACGTACCGAGCAGTACTTC
V: TRBV19; size: NA; J: TRBJ1-2; D: TRBD1; CDR3: CASNRQGADYGYTF; DNA: TGTGCCAGTAATCGTCAGGGGGCGGACTATGGCTACACCTTC